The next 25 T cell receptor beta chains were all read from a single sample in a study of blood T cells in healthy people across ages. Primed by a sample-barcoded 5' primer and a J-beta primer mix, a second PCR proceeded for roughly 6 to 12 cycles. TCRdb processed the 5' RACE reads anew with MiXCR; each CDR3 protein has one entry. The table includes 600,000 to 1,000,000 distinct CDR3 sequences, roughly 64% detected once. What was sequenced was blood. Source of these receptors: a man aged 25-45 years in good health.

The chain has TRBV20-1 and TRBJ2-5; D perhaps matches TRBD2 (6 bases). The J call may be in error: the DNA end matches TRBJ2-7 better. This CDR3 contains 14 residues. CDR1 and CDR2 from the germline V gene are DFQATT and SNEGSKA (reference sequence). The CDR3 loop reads CSARSGLPGDEQYF. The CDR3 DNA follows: TGCAGTGCCCGATCGGGGCTCCCGGGGGACGAGCAGTACTTC.

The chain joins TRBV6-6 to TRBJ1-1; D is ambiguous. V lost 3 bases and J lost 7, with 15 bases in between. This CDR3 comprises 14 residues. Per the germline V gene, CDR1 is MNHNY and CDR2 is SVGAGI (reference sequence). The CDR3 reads CASSYALGNFEAFF. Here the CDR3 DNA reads TGTGCCAGCAGTTATGCCCTCGGCAACTTTGAAGCTTTCTTT.

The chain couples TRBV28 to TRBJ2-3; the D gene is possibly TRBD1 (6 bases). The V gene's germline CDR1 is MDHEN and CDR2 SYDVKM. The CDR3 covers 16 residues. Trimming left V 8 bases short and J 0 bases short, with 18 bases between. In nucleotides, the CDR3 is TGTGCCAGCGGTGCTCCTGACAGGCCCAGCACAGATACGCAGTATTTT. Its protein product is CASGAPDRPSTDTQYF.

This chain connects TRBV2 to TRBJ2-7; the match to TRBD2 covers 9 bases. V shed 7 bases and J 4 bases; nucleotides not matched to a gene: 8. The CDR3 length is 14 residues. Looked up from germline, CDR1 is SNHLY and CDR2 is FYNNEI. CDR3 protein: CASTRAGGTYEQYF. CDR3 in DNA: TGTGCCAGCACTAGAGCGGGAGGAACGTACGAGCAGTACTTC. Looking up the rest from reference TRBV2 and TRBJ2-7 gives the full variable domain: EPEVTQTPSHQVTQMGQEVILRCVPISNHLYFYWYRQILGQKVEFLVSFYNNEISEKSEIFDDQFSVERPDGSNFTLKIRSTKLEDSAMYFCASTRAGGTYEQYFGPGTRLTVT.

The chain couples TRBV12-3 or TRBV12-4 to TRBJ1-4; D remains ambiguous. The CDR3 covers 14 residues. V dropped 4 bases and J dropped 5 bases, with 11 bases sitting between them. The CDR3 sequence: CASSSGQLNEKLFF. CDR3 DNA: TGTGCCAGCAGTTCTGGTCAGTTGAATGAAAAACTGTTTTTT.

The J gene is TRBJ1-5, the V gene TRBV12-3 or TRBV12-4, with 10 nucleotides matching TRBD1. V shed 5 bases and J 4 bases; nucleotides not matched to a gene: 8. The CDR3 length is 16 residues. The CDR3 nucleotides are TGTGCCAGCAGTGGAACCGGGACAGGGGTTAATCAGCCCCAGCATTTT. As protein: CASSGTGTGVNQPQHF.

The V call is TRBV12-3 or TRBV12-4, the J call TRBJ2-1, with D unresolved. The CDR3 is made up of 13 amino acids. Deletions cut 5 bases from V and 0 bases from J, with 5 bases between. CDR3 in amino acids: CASSPFSYNEQFF. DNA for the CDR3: TGTGCCAGCAGTCCTTTCTCCTACAATGAGCAGTTCTTC.

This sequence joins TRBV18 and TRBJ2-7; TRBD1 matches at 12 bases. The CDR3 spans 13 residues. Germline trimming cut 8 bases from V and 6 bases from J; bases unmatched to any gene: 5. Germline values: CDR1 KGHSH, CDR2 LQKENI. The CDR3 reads CASRGQGAAEQYF. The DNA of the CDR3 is TGTGCCAGCCGGGGACAGGGGGCCGCCGAGCAGTACTTC.

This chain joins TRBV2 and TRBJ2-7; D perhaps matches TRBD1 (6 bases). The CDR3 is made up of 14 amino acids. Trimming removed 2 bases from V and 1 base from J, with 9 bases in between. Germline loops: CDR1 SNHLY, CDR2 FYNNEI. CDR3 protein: CASSERTASYEQYF. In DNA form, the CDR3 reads TGTGCCAGCAGTGAAAGGACAGCTTCCTACGAGCAGTACTTC.

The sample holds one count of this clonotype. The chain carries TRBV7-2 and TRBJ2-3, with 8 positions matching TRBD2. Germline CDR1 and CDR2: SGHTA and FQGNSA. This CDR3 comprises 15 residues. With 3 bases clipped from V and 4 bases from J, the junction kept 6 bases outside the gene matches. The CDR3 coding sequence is TGTGCCAGCAGCTTGAAGCGGGGGTATGCAGATACGCAGTATTTT. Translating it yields CASSLKRGYADTQYF.

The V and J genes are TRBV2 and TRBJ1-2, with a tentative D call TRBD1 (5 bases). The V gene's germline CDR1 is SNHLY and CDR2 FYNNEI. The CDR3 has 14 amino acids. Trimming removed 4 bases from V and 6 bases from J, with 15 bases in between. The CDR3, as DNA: TGTGCCAGCAGTGTGCTGGGACTAGGAGATGGCTACACCTTC. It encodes CASSVLGLGDGYTF.

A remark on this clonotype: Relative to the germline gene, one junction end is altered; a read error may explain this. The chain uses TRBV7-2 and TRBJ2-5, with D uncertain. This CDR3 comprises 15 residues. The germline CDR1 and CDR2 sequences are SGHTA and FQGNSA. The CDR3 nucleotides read TGTGCCTGCAGCTCGGGCAGCCCGGCCCCGGAGACCCAGTACTTC. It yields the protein CACSSGSPAPETQYF.

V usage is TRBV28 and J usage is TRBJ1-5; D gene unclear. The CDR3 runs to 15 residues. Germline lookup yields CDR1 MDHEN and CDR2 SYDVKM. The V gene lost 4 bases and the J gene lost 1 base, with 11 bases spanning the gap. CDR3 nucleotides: TGTGCCAGCAGTTCTGGCGAAGGAAGCAATCAGCCCCAGCATTTT. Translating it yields CASSSGEGSNQPQHF. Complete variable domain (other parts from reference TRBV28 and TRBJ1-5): DVKVTQSSRYLVKRTGEKVFLECVQDMDHENMFWYRQDPGLGLRLIYFSYDVKMKEKGDIPEGYSVSREKKERFSLILESASTNQTSMYLCASSSGEGSNQPQHFGDGTRLSIL.

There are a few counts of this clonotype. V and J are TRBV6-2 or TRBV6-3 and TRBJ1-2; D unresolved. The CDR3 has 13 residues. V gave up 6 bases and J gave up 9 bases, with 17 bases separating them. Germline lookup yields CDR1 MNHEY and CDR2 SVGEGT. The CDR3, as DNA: TGTGCCAGCAGGGACCTTACTGTCGGAAGCTACACCTTC. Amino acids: CASRDLTVGSYTF.

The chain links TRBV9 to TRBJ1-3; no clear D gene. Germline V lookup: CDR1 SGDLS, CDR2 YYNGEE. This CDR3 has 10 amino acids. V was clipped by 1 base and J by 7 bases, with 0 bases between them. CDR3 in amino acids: CASSVNTIYF. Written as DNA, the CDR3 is TGTGCCAGCAGCGTAAACACCATATATTTT.

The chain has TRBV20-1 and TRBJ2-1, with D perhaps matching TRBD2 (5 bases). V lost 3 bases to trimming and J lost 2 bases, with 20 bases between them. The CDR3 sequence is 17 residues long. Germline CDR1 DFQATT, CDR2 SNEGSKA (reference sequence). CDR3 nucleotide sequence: TGCAGTGCTAGGCCCCCGTCCTGGACTGATACCTACAATGAGCAGTTCTTC. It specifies CSARPPSWTDTYNEQFF.

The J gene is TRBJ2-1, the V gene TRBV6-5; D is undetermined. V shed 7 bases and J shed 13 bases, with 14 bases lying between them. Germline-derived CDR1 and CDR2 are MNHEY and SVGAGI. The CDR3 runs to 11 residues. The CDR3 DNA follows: TGTGCCAGCACTAGGGCAGAGACCCAGTTCTTC. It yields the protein CASTRAETQFF.

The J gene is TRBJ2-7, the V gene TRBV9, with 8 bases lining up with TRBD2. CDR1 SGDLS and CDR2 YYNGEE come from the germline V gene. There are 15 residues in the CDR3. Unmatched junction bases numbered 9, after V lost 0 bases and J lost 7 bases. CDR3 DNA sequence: TGTGCCAGCAGCGTAGAACTAGCGGACTTCCGGGAGCAGTACTTC. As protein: CASSVELADFREQYF.

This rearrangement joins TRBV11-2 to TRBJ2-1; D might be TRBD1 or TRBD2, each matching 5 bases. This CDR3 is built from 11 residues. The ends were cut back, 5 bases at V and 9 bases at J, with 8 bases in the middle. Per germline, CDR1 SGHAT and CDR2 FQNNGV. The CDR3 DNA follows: TGTGCCAGCAGCCCGGGGCTTGAGCAGTTCTTC. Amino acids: CASSPGLEQFF.

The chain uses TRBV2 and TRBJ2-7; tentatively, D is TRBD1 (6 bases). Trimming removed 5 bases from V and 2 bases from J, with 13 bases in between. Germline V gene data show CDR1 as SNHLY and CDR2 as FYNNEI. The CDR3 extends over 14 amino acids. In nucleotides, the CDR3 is TGTGCCAGCAGTCAACAGGGAGTAGCCTACGAGCAGTACTTC. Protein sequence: CASSQQGVAYEQYF.

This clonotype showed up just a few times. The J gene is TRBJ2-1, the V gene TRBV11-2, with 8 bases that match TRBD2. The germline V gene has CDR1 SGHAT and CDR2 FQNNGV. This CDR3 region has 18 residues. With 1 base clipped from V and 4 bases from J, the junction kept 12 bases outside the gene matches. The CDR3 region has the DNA TGTGCCAGCAGCTTAGTTGGTTTTCGGGGGGGTTTTTACAATGAGCAGTTCTTC. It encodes CASSLVGFRGGFYNEQFF.

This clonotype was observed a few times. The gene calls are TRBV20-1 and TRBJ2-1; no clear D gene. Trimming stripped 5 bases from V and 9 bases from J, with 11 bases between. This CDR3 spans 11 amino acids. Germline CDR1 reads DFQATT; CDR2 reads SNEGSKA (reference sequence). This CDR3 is CSAQESGEQFF. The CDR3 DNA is TGCAGTGCTCAGGAGTCGGGTGAGCAGTTCTTC.

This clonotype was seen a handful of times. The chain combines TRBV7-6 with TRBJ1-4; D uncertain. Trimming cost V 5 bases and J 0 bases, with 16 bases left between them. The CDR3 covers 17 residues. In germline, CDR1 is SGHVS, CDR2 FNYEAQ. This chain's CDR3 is CASSPGRAISTNEKLFF. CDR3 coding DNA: TGTGCCAGCAGCCCCGGGAGGGCCATATCAACTAATGAAAAACTGTTTTTT.

The CDR3 region is CSVRRTPNEKLFF. Written as DNA, the CDR3 is TGCAGCGTTAGAAGGACGCCTAATGAAAAACTGTTTTTT. The V call is TRBV29-1, the J call TRBJ1-4; D gene ambiguous. V lost 5 bases and J 3 bases, leaving 10 bases between the germline ends. The CDR3 has 13 residues. Germline V gives CDR1 SQVTM, CDR2 ANQGSEA.

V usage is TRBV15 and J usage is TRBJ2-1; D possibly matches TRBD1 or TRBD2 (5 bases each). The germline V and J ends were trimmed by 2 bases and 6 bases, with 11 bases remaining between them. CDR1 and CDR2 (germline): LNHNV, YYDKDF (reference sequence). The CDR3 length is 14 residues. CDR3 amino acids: CATSRSGTSNEQFF. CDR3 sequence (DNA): TGTGCCACCAGCAGATCTGGGACCTCCAATGAGCAGTTCTTC.